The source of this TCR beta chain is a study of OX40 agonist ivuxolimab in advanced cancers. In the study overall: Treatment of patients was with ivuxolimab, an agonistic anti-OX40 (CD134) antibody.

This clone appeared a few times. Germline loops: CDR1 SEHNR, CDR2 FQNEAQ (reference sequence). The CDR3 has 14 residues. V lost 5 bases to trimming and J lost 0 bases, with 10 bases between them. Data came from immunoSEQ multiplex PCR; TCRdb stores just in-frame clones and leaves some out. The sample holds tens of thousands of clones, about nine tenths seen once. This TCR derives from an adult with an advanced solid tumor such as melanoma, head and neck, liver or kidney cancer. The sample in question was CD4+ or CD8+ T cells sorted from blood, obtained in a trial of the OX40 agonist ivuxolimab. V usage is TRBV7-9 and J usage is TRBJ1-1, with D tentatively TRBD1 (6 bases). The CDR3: CASSVDSMNTEAFF. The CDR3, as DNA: TGTGCCAGCAGCGTGGACAGTATGAACACTGAAGCTTTCTTT.